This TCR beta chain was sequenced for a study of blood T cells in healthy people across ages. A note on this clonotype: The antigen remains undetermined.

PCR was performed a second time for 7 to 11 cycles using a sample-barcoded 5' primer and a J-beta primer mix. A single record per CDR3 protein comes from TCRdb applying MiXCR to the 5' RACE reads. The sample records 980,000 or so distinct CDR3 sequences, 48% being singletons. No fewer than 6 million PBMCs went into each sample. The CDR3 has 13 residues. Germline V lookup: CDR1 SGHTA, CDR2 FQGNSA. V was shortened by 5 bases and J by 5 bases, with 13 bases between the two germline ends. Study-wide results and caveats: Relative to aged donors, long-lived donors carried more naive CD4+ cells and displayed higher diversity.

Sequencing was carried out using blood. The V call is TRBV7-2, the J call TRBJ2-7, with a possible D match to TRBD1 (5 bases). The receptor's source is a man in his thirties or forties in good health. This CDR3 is CASSPRAGNEQYF. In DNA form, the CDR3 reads TGTGCCAGCAGCCCCCGGGCAGGGAACGAGCAGTACTTC.